This TCR beta chain was sequenced during a study of shared clonotypes between healthy human individuals (dated by TCRdb to the early 2020s). A note on the overall study: The cohort comprised a couple of women and a few men aged 18 to 49 years. For each donor, CD4 naive and CD4 memory were each given three plates, CD8 naive was given two plates, and CD8 memory was given one plate. To estimate repertoire size and how much clonotypes are shared between individuals, the study performed deep sequencing of blood TCR repertoires from a handful of healthy adults. Libraries were prepared and TCR repertoires were sequenced by different laboratories using diverse techniques, in order to increase sequencing depth and limit assay-specific biases. Leukapheresis yielded between about 0.94 and 9.5 billion PBMCs per donor.

Healthy HIV-negative adults with no recently reported acute infections or vaccinations were included as donors. Every donor was a Caucasian adult living in Nashville, Tennessee, USA. CD4+ T cells were enriched through magnetic negative selection, after which naive cells were positively selected on CD45RA and the remaining negative fraction served as the memory subset. After blood collection by leukapheresis, PBMCs were isolated using Ficoll-Histopaque density gradient centrifugation and then cryopreserved in the vapor phase of liquid nitrogen. Analytical flow cytometry was used to check the purity and quantity of each magnetically sorted T cell population. Each sorted fraction had its genomic DNA isolated and then quantified by UV absorbance on a Nanodrop 2000c. On the study overall, not on this receptor specifically: Estimated clonotype richness was generally larger for naive than for memory subsets. Rarefaction of sorted-subset datasets indicated incomplete sequencing despite the large sequencing depth. Based on pairwise subsampling, the degree of clonotype sharing among donors was expected to be affected by sequencing depth. Because the study included only a small number of donors, the genetic and exposure-history diversity represented was limited. Sharing across several donors was observed for 4.5% to 6.5% of naive CD4, less than 4% of naive CD8, over 2% of memory CD4, and about 0.4% of memory CD8 clonotypes. Compared with non-shared clonotypes, clonotypes shared by all four sorted-subset donors had higher generation probabilities. Sampling was limited to blood, and TCR repertoires in tissue likely differ from TCR repertoires in blood.

Worth noting for this clone: Its target antigen remains unknown. One base away there is no much larger clone; base qualities are not given.

TCR CDR3 regions were amplified from genomic DNA by multiplex PCR using the deep immunoSEQ assay. Extracted genomic DNA from each cell subset was spread evenly across all wells of several immunoSEQ 96-well plates, with each plate serving as a replicate. For sorted subsets, each replicate PCR was loaded with 200 ng genomic DNA, equivalent to some 27,000 T cell genomes. Purified libraries were measured with a Qubit 3.0 fluorometer, size-checked on a Bioanalyzer 2100, and measured again with the KAPA Library Quantification kit. A separate single-read 150-cycle Illumina NextSeq 550 flow cell was used to sequence each immunoSEQ 96-well plate. In the paper's pipeline: Because the immunoSEQ output included only junctional sequences and no quality scores, the filtering could not be the same as the filtering used for full-length reads. To assign V/J genes and CDR3, sequences were annotated using PyIR, a Python wrapper for IgBLAST v1.9, with IMGT germline references. Reads were removed for weak V/J assignments (E-value above 1e-6), missing CDR3, stop codons, out-of-frame junctions, or ambiguous translated residues. V3J clonotypes were defined as sequences sharing the same inferred V gene, J gene, and CDR3 amino acid sequence. Percentage overlap between repertoires was calculated by dividing the number of shared unique clonotypes by the size of the smaller repertoire. Repertoire richness was assessed with RTK rarefaction, the Chao1 estimator, and Recon v2.1 estimates of unobserved clonotypes. OLGA was used to compute generation probabilities for all TCRbeta clonotypes that the gDNA method yielded from a handful of donors. TCRdb limited this immuneACCESS table to in-frame rearrangements with V and J called. A share of clones is missing; checked studies link under half to unresolved V genes, and the rest is unexplained. V and J calls and clone size are given by that table; D and trimming were obtained from the DNA. Present in this sample are 850,000 to 1,200,000 clones, more than 60% of which were seen just once. The ten biggest clones cover 1.5% of the sample.

Source material: memory CD4+ T cells sorted from blood. The sample's cell subset or site, from its label and the paper: CD45RA-negative fraction. The TCR comes from a man aged 18 to 35 in good health.

The CDR3 reads as follows: CASSFKQGPSYEQYF. The DNA sequence reads TGTGCCAGCAGTTTTAAACAGGGGCCGTCCTACGAGCAGTACTTC. The V and J genes are TRBV27 and TRBJ2-7; TRBD1 aligns with 7 central bases. Ends trimmed: V by 3 bases, J by 1 base; bases unmatched to a gene: 6. The CDR3, from cysteine to phenylalanine, totals 15 residues. Left in the record is the CDR3 DNA by itself, 45 bases read in frame from the first base. CDR1 MNHEY and CDR2 SMNVEV were looked up in the germline V gene (reference sequence).